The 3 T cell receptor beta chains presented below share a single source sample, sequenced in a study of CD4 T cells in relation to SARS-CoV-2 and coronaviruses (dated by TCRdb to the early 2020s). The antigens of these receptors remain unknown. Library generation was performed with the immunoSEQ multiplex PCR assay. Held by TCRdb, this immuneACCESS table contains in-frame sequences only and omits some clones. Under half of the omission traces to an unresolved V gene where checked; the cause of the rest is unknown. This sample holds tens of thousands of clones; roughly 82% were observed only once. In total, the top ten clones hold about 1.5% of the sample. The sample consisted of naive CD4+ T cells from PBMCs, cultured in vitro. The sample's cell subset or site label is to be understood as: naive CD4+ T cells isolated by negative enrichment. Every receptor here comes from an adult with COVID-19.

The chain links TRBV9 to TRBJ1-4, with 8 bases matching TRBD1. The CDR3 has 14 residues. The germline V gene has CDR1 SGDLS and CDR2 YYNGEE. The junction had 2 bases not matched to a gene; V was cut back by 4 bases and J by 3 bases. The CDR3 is CASSMTGANEKLFF. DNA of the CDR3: TGTGCCAGCAGCATGACAGGGGCTAATGAAAAACTGTTTTTT. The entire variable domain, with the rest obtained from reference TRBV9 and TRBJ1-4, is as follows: DSGVTQTPKHLITATGQRVTLRCSPRSGDLSVYWYQQSLDQGLQFLIQYYNGEERAKGNILERFSAQQFPDLHSELNLSSLELGDSALYFCASSMTGANEKLFFGSGTQLSVL.

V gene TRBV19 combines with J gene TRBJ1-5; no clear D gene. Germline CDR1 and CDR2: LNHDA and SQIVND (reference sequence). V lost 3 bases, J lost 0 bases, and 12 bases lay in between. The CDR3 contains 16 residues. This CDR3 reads CASSMAGRYSNQPQHF. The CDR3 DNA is TGTGCCAGTAGTATGGCCGGCAGGTATAGCAATCAGCCCCAGCATTTT.

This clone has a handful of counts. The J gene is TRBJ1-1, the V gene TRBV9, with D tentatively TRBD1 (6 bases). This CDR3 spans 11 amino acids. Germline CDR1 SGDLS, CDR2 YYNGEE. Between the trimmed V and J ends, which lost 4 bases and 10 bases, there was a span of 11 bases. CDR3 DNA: TGTGCCAGCAGCCCAGGGGTTGGAGCTTTCTTT. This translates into CASSPGVGAFF.